This TCR beta chain was retrieved from a study of cytomegalovirus exposure and HLA in healthy donors. The PCR had 60 Vbeta and 13 Jbeta primers. Data came from immunoSEQ multiplex PCR; TCRdb stores just in-frame clones and leaves some out. The sample shows more than 90,000 clones, 70% to 80% of them seen only once. CDR1 SEHNR and CDR2 FQNEAQ come from the germline V gene (reference sequence). Trimming took off 5 bases at V and 1 base at J, with 12 bases between the two ends. This CDR3 has 15 residues. Regarding the study as a whole: It was confirmed in vitro that a few of the CMV-associated chains were specific for CMV antigens.

As to this clone: What it binds is unknown.

This TCR was sampled from a female donor in good health and CMV-seronegative. The sample comprised PBMCs. This chain joins TRBV7-9 and TRBJ2-1; possibly TRBD1 for D (6 bases). Here the CDR3 reads CASSPGQGSYNEQFF. The CDR3 nucleotides are TGTGCCAGCAGCCCCGGGCAGGGGTCCTACAATGAGCAGTTCTTC.